This record looks at one TCR beta chain sequence and its context. It has no known antigen specificity. The record has no base qualities; no much larger clone is one base away. This sample is drawn from a study of blood T cell repertoires in COVID-19 (dated by TCRdb to the early 2020s). Some background on the complete study: Collaborator samples came from the United States, Italy and Spain and covered acute and convalescent phases of COVID-19. The samples were drawn from the first 160 participants of the ongoing ImmuneRACE study and from about 1,200 subjects provided by 6 global collaborators. The repertoires were made available in a free public database intended to serve as a resource for research on the immune response to SARS-CoV-2. The dataset comprised deeply sampled blood TCRbeta repertoires from subjects exposed to, actively infected with, or recovered from COVID-19. Where HLA class I and class II types were available, the types were taken from metadata supplied by the sample provider, not from assay-based typing. A de-identified subject ID, COVID-19 status, age in years and sex were almost always included in the sample metadata. The material from the prospective study consisted of cDNA or gDNA derived from T cells, B-cell-depleted T cells, or PBMCs.

Trimming at the junction amounts to 4 bases on V and 0 bases on J, and the germline ends lie 7 bases apart. As encoded in the germline V gene, CDR1 is MGHDK while CDR2 is SYGVNS. The CDR3 covers 14 residues, taking in both the cysteine and the phenylalanine. Only CDR3 DNA remains: 42 bases, in frame from the first base. The paper's findings and limits, for the study overall: How much clinical and demographic metadata was included differed by source and by participant, and the metadata was provided uncurated.

Participants in the prospective study were enrolled through a virtual design, were aged 18 to 89 years, and lived in some 24 United States geographic areas. To assign participants to cohorts, the prospective study relied on clinical history that participants themselves reported in a screening survey and a study questionnaire. A participant counted as exposed if, within 2 weeks of entering the study, that participant had been in contact with someone who had a PCR-confirmed or clinician-diagnosed COVID-19 case. In the prospective study, whole blood, serum and a nasopharyngeal or oropharyngeal swab were collected from each participant by mobile phlebotomists. Over an approximately 2-month period, participants in the prospective study had the option of providing additional blood draws and questionnaires. Prospective study blood samples were shipped either frozen or at room temperature before DNA extraction.

The immunoSEQ Assay, a bias-controlled multiplex PCR, was used to amplify TCRbeta CDR3 regions from genomic DNA. Under the source paper's analysis protocol: Within the assay, amplification of reference gene primers was used to estimate how many nucleated cells each sample contained. To quantify the absolute abundance of each unique TCRbeta CDR3 rearrangement, sequence reads were collapsed and filtered. For each sample, productive Simpson clonality was calculated as the square root of Simpson's diversity index over productive rearrangements. TCRdb obtained this table from immuneACCESS and retained in-frame rearrangements with V and J assigned. These tables miss some clones; where compared with another copy, unresolved V genes account for less than half of the shortfall, and the remainder is unexplained. Clonal size and the V and J genes are those of that table, whereas D and trimming came from the DNA. Counted in this sample were 300,000 to 400,000 clones; about 85% of them appeared once. The top ten constitute 1.9% of the sample.

The chain employs TRBV25-1 and TRBJ1-3; confidence is insufficient to name the D gene. The TCR sequence derives from a woman in her twenties or thirties who had been exposed to COVID-19. The sequenced sample consisted of PBMCs or T cells enriched from blood (not recorded which). The nucleotides read TGTGCCAGCAGTGCTGTAGACTCTGGAAACACCATATATTTT. It encodes CASSAVDSGNTIYF.